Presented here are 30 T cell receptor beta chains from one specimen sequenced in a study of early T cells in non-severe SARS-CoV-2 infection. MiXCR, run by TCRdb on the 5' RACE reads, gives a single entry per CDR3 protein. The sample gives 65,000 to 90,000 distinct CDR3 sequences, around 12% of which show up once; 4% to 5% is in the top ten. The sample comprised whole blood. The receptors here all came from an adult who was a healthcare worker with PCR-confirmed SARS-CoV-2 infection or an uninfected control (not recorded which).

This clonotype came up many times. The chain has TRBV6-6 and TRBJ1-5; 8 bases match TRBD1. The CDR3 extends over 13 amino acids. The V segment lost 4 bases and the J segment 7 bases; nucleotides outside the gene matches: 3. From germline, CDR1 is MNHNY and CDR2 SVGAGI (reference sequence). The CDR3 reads CASSLTGDQPQHF. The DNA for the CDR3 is TGTGCCAGCAGTTTGACAGGGGACCAGCCCCAGCATTTT.

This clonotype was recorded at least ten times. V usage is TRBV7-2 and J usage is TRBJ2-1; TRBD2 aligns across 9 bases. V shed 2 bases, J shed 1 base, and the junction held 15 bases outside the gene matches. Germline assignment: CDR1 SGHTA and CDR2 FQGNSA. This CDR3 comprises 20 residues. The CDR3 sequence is CASSLLVMRRGGPSYNEQFF. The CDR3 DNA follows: TGTGCCAGCAGCTTACTTGTGATGCGGCGGGGGGGCCCGTCCTACAATGAGCAGTTCTTC.

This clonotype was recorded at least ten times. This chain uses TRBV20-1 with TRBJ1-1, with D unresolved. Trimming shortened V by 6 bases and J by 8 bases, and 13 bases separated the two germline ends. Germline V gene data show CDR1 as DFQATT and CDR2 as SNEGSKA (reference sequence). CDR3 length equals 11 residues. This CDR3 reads CSAGPWSEAFF. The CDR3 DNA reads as TGCAGTGCGGGCCCGTGGTCCGAAGCTTTCTTT.

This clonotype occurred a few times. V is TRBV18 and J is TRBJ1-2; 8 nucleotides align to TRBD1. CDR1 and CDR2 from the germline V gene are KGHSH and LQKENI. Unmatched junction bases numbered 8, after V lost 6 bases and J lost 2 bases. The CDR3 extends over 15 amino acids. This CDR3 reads CASSAGQGRNYGYTF. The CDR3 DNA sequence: TGTGCCAGCTCGGCCGGACAGGGACGGAACTATGGCTACACCTTC.

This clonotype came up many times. The DNA for the CDR3 is TGTGCCAGCAGCCAAGTCCCGGGACAGGGGGGCGCCCAGTTCTTC. Its translation is CASSQVPGQGGAQFF. This sequence joins TRBV14 and TRBJ2-1; 11 nucleotides align to TRBD1. This CDR3 spans 15 amino acids. Trimming cost V 1 base and J 13 bases; bases outside gene matches: 9. Germline loops: CDR1 SGHDN, CDR2 FVKESK.

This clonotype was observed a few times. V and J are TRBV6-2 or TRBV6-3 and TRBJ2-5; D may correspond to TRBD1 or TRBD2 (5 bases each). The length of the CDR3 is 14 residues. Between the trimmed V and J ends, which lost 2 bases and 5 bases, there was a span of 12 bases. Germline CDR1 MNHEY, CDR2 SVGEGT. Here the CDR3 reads CASSYIGDAETQYF. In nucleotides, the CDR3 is TGTGCCAGCAGTTACATCGGGGACGCGGAGACCCAGTACTTC.

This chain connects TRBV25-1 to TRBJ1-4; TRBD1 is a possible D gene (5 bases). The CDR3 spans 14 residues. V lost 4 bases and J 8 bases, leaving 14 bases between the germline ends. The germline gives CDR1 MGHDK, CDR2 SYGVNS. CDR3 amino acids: CASSGPRRGEKLFF. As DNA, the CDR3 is TGTGCCAGCAGTGGGCCCCGCCGGGGGGAAAAACTGTTTTTT.

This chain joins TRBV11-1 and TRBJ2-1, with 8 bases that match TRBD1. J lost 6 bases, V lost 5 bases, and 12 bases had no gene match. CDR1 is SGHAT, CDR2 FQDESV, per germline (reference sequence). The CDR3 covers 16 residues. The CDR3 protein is CASSQYPRGQGNEQFF. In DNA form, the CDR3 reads TGTGCCAGCAGCCAGTACCCCAGGGGGCAAGGCAATGAGCAGTTCTTC.

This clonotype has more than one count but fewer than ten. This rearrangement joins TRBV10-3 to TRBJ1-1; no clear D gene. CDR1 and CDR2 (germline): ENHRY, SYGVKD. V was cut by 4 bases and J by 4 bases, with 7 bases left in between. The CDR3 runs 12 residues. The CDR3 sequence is CAISGHGTEAFF. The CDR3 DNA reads TGTGCCATCAGTGGCCATGGCACTGAAGCTTTCTTT.

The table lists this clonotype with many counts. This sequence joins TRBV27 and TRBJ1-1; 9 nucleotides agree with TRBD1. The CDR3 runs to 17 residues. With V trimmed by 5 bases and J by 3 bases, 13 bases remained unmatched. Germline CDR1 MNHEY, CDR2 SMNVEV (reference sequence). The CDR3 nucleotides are TGTGCCAGCAGTCTTGCCGGGACAGGGTCGTTGTACACTGAAGCTTTCTTT. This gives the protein CASSLAGTGSLYTEAFF.

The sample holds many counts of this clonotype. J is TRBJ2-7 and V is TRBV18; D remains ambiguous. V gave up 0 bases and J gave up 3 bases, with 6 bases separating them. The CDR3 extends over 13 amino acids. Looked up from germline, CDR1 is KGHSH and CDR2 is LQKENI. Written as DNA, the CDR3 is TGTGCCAGCTCACCACCCCACATCTACGAGCAGTACTTC. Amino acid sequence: CASSPPHIYEQYF.

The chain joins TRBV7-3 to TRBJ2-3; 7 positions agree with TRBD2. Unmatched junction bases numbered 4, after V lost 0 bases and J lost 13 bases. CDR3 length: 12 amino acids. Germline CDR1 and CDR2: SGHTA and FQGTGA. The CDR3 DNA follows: TGTGCCAGCAGCTTAACGGGGGGGACTAAGTATTTT. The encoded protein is CASSLTGGTKYF.

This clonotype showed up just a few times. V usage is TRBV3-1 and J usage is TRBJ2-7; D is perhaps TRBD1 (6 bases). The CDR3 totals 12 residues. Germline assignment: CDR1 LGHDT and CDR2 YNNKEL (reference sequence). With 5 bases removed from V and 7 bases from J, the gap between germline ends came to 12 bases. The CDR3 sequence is CASSFDRTEQYF. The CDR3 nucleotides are TGTGCCAGCAGCTTCGACAGGACGGAGCAGTACTTC.

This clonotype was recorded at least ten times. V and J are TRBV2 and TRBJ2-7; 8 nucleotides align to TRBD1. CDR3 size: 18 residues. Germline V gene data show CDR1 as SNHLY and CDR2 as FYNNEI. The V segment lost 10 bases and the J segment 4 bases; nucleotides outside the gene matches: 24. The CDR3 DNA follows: TGTGCCACTAGACCCCTCCCGGACAGGGTGTTCGGAGGATACGAGCAGTACTTC. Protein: CATRPLPDRVFGGYEQYF.

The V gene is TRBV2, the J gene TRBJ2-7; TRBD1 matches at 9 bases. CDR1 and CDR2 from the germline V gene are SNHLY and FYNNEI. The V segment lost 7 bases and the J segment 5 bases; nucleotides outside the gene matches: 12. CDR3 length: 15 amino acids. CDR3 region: CASKDGGTGYHEQYF. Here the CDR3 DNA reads TGTGCCAGCAAGGACGGGGGGACAGGGTACCACGAGCAGTACTTC.

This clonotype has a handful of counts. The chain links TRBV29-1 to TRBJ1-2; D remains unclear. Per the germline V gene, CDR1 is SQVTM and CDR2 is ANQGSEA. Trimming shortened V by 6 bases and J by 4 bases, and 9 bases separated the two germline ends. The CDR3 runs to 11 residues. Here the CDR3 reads CSVGGIYGYTF. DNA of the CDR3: TGCAGCGTGGGAGGGATCTATGGCTACACCTTC.

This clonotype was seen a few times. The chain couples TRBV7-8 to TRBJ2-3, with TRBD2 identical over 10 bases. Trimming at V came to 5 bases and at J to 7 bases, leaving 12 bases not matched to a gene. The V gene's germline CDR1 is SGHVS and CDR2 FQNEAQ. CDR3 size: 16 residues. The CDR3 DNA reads TGTGCCAGCAGCCCGCTCTGGGCTAGCGGGAGAAATACGCAGTATTTT. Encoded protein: CASSPLWASGRNTQYF. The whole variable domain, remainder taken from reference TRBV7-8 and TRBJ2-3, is GAGVSQSPRYKVAKRGQDVALRCDPISGHVSLFWYQQALGQGPEFLTYFQNEAQLDKSGLPSDRFFAERPEGSVSTLKIQRTQQEDSAVYLCASSPLWASGRNTQYFGPGTRLTVL.

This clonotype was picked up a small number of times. CDR3: CASSWGQGSYEQYF. The CDR3 DNA reads TGTGCCAGCAGCTGGGGACAGGGCTCCTACGAGCAGTACTTC. This rearrangement joins TRBV3-1 to TRBJ2-7, with TRBD1 matching over 9 bases. The CDR3 covers 14 residues. J gave up 0 bases and V 5 bases, and 2 bases lay outside the gene matches. Germline CDR1 LGHDT, CDR2 YNNKEL (reference sequence).

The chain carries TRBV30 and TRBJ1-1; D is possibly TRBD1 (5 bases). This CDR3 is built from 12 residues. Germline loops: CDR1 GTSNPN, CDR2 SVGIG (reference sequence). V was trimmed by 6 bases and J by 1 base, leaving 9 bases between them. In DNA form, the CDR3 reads TGTGCCTGCCGACAGTCGAACACTGAAGCTTTCTTT. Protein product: CACRQSNTEAFF. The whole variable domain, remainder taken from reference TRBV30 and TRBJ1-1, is SQTIHQWPATLVQPVGSPLSLECTVEGTSNPNLYWYRQAAGRGLQLLFYSVGIGQISSEVPQNLSASRPQDRQFILSSKKLLLSDSGFYLCACRQSNTEAFFGQGTRLTVV.

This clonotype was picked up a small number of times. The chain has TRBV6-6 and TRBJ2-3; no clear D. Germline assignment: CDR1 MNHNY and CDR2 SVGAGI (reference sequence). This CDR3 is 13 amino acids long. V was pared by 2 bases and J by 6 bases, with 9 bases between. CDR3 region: CASSYGWGDTQYF. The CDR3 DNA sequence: TGTGCCAGCAGTTACGGGTGGGGTGATACGCAGTATTTT.

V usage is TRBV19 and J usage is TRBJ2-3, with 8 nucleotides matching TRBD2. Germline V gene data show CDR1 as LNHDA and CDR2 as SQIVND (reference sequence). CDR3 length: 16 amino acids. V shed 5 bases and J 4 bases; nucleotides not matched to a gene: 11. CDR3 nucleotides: TGTGCCAGTAGTGTCCCGGGACTAGGAAGTGCAGATACGCAGTATTTT. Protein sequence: CASSVPGLGSADTQYF. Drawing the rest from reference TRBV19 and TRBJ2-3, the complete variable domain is DGGITQSPKYLFRKEGQNVTLSCEQNLNHDAMYWYRQDPGQGLRLIYYSQIVNDFQKGDIAEGYSVSREKKESFPLTVTSAQKNPTAFYLCASSVPGLGSADTQYFGPGTRLTVL.

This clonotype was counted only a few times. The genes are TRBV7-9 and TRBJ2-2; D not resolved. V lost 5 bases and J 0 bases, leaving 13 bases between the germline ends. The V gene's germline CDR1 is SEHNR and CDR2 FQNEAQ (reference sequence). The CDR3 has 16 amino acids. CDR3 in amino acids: CASSPGKTTNTGELFF. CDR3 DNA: TGTGCCAGCAGCCCTGGCAAGACAACGAACACCGGGGAGCTGTTTTTT.

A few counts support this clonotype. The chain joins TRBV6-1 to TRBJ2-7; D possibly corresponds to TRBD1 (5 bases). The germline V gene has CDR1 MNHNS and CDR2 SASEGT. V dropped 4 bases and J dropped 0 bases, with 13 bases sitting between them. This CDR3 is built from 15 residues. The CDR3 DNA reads TGTGCCAGCAGTGCTTGGGGCTCATTCTCCTACGAGCAGTACTTC. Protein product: CASSAWGSFSYEQYF.

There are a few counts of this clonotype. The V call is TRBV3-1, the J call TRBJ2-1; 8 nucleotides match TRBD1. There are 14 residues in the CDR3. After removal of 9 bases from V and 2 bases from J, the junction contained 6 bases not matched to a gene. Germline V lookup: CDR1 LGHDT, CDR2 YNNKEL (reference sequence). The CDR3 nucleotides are TGTGCCAGTCGGCCGGGACAGGCCTACAATGAGCAGTTCTTC. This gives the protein CASRPGQAYNEQFF.

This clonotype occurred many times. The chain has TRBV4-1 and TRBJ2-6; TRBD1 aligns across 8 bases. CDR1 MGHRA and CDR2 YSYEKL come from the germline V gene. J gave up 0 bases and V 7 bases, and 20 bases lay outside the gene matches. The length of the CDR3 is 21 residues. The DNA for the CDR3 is TGCGCCAGCATGTACCATTTACCCACGGGACAGGACCTCTCTGGGGCCAACGTCCTGACTTTC. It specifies CASMYHLPTGQDLSGANVLTF.

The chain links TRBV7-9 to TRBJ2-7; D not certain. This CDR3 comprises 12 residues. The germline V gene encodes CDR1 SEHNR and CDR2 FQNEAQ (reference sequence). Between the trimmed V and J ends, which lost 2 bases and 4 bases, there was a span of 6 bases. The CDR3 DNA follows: TGTGCCAGCAGCTTATTCGGTTACGAGCAGTACTTC. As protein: CASSLFGYEQYF.

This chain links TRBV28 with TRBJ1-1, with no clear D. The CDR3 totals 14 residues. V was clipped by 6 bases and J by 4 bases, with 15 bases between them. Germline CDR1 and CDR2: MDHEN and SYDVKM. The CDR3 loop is CASRPRGGGTEAFF. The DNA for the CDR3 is TGTGCCAGCAGGCCCCGAGGCGGCGGCACTGAAGCTTTCTTT.

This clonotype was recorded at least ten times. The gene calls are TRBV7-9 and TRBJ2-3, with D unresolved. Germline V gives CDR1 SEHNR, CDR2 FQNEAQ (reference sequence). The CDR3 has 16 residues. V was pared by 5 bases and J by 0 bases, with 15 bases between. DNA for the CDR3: TGTGCCAGCAGCCAACTGAACCCCCCCAGCACAGATACGCAGTATTTT. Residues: CASSQLNPPSTDTQYF.

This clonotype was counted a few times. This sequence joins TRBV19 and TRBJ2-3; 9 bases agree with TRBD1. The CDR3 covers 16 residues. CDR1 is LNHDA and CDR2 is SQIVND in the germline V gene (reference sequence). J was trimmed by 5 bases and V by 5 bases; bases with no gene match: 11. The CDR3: CASSSFTGGVIDTQYF. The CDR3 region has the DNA TGTGCCAGTAGTTCCTTCACAGGGGGCGTGATAGATACGCAGTATTTT.

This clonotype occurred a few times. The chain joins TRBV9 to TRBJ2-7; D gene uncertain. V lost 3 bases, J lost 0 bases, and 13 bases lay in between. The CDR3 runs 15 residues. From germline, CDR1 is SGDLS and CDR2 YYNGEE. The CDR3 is CASSARPSSSYEQYF. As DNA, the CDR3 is TGTGCCAGCAGCGCCCGTCCCTCGAGCTCCTACGAGCAGTACTTC.